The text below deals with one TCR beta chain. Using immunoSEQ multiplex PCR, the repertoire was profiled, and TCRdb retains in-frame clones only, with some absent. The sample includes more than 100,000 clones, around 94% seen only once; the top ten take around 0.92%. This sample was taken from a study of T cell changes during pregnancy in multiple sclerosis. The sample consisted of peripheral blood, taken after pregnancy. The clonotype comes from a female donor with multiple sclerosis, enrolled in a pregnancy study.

CDR3 coding DNA: TGCGCCAGCAGACGGGACACTACCTCCTACGAGCAGTACTTC. Its translation: CASRRDTTSYEQYF. The rearrangement joins TRBV5-1 to TRBJ2-7; TRBD1 is a possible D gene (6 bases). The CDR3 is made up of 14 amino acids. V lost 5 bases and J lost 0, with 12 bases in between. Germline loops: CDR1 SGHRS, CDR2 YFSETQ.